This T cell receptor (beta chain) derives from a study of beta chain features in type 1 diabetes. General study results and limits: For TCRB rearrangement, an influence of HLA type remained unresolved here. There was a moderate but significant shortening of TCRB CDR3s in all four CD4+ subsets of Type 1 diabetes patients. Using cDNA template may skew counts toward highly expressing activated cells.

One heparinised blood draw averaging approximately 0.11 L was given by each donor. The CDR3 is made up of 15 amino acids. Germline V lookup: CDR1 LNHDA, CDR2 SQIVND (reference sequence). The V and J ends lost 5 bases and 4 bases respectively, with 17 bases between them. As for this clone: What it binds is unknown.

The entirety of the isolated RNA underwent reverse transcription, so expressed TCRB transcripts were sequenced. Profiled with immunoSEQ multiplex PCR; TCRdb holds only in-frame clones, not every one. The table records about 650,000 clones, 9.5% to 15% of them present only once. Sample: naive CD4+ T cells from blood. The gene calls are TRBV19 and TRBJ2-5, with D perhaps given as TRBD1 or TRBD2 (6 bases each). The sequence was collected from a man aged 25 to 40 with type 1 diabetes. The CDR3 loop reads CASSPARGARETQYF. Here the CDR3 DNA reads TGTGCCAGTAGTCCAGCTAGGGGGGCTCGAGAGACCCAGTACTTC. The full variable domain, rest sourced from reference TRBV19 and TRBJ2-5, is DGGITQSPKYLFRKEGQNVTLSCEQNLNHDAMYWYRQDPGQGLRLIYYSQIVNDFQKGDIAEGYSVSREKKESFPLTVTSAQKNPTAFYLCASSPARGARETQYFGPGTRLLVL.